The 11 T cell receptor beta chains reported below all come from one sample, sequenced in a study of vaccination effects on CD4 cells after COVID-19. The table came from immunoSEQ multiplex PCR; TCRdb's copy has only in-frame clones and leaves some out. The table records 30,000 to 40,000 clones, about 70% of them present only once. Sequencing followed a ViraFEST assay step that expanded antigen-specific CD4+ T cells with viral peptide pools. After less than 11 days in culture, the CD4+ T cells were isolated. Every participant took two doses of the BNT162b2 or mRNA-1273 vaccine. Their antigens are not known. Here the sequenced sample was CD4+ T cells from PBMCs cultured with HCoV-229E spike peptides, taken after COVID-19 vaccination. These receptors were taken from a human donor who received a COVID-19 vaccine.

V gene TRBV24-1 combines with J gene TRBJ1-3; D perhaps matches TRBD1 (5 bases). CDR1 and CDR2 from the germline V gene are KGHDR and SFDVKD. The CDR3 is 14 residues long. V lost 6 bases and J 7 bases, leaving 15 bases between the germline ends. Here the CDR3 DNA reads TGTGCCACCAGTCCGGGGGGATTGATCAACACCATATATTTT. Translated, it gives CATSPGGLINTIYF.

The sample holds a few counts of this clone. This chain uses TRBV30 with TRBJ1-6; tentative D call: TRBD1 (5 bases). The CDR3 runs 13 residues. Looked up from germline, CDR1 is GTSNPN and CDR2 is SVGIG (reference sequence). Trimming removed 3 bases at V and 6 bases at J, with 9 bases between. The CDR3 spells CAWRPGANSPLHF. The CDR3 DNA is TGTGCCTGGAGACCTGGGGCTAATTCACCCCTCCACTTT.

J is TRBJ2-3 and V is TRBV24-1, with 10 nucleotides matching TRBD2. This CDR3 contains 17 residues. V lost 6 bases, J lost 4 bases, and 12 bases stayed unmatched. The germline V gene has CDR1 KGHDR and CDR2 SFDVKD. CDR3 protein: CATSPSRSGRASDTQYF. As DNA, the CDR3 is TGTGCCACCAGTCCATCTCGGAGCGGGAGGGCCTCAGATACGCAGTATTTT.

This rearrangement joins TRBV7-8 to TRBJ1-3; no clear D. In germline, CDR1 is SGHVS, CDR2 FQNEAQ. The ends were cut back, 4 bases at V and 0 bases at J, with 7 bases in the middle. This CDR3 region has 14 residues. CDR3 coding DNA: TGTGCCAGCAGCTCAGGTTACTCTGGAAACACCATATATTTT. Its translation: CASSSGYSGNTIYF.

The chain links TRBV5-1 to TRBJ2-5, with 9 bases aligning to TRBD2. The ends lost 5 bases at V and 5 bases at J; junction bases unmatched: 10. Germline assignment: CDR1 SGHRS and CDR2 YFSETQ. This CDR3 contains 15 residues. DNA for the CDR3: TGCGCCAGCAGTCGAATAGCGGGAGTGGACGAGACCCAGTACTTC. It specifies CASSRIAGVDETQYF. Filled out from reference TRBV5-1 and TRBJ2-5, the complete variable domain reads KAGVTQTPRYLIKTRGQQVTLSCSPISGHRSVSWYQQTPGQGLQFLFEYFSETQRNKGNFPGRFSGRQFSNSRSEMNVSTLELGDSALYLCASSRIAGVDETQYFGPGTRLLVL.

The chain employs TRBV3-1 (or the pseudogene TRBV3-2) and TRBJ2-2, with a weak D call TRBD2 (5 bases). Trimming removed 3 bases from V and 4 bases from J, with 12 bases in between. The CDR3 runs to 15 residues. Germline V gives CDR1 LGHDT, CDR2 YNNKEL (reference sequence). The CDR3 DNA is TGTGCCAGCAGCCAGGGAAGCGGAATCACCGGGGAGCTGTTTTTT. This translates into CASSQGSGITGELFF.

This clone was seen a few times. The gene calls are TRBV18 and TRBJ1-3; 9 nucleotides align to TRBD1. This CDR3 comprises 16 residues. The germline V gene has CDR1 KGHSH and CDR2 LQKENI. Trimming at V came to 0 bases and at J to 0 bases, leaving 0 bases not matched to a gene. The DNA of the CDR3 is TGTGCCAGCTCACCACCGACAGGGGGCTCTGGAAACACCATATATTTT. It encodes CASSPPTGGSGNTIYF. Full variable domain (outside the CDR3, taken from reference TRBV18 and TRBJ1-3): NAGVMQNPRHLVRRRGQEARLRCSPMKGHSHVYWYRQLPEEGLKFMVYLQKENIIDESGMPKERFSAEFPKEGPSILRIQQVVRGDSAAYFCASSPPTGGSGNTIYFGEGSWLTVV.

The chain uses TRBV7-8 and TRBJ2-7; no firm D call. Per the germline V gene, CDR1 is SGHVS and CDR2 is FQNEAQ. V lost 5 bases and J 4 bases, leaving 9 bases between the germline ends. The CDR3 runs to 12 residues. The CDR3 protein is CASSPILYEQYF. The CDR3 coding sequence is TGTGCCAGCAGCCCTATTCTTTACGAGCAGTACTTC.

V is TRBV6-4 and J is TRBJ2-1; D remains unclear. The CDR3 has 13 residues. Per germline, CDR1 MRHNA and CDR2 SNTAGT. V lost 1 base to trimming and J lost 5 bases, with 6 bases between them. The DNA of the CDR3 is TGTGCCAGCAGTGACTTGTCGAACAATGAGCAGTTCTTC. This sequence encodes CASSDLSNNEQFF.

The chain is built from TRBV20-1 and TRBJ2-5; D possibly corresponds to TRBD2 (6 bases). CDR1 DFQATT and CDR2 SNEGSKA come from the germline V gene (reference sequence). Trimming stripped 3 bases from V and 2 bases from J, with 10 bases between. The CDR3 spans 13 residues. The CDR3 loop reads CSASWDLQETQYF. In DNA form, the CDR3 reads TGCAGTGCTAGTTGGGACTTACAAGAGACCCAGTACTTC.

The chain recombines TRBV5-4 with TRBJ1-4, with D possibly TRBD1 on 5 matching bases. This CDR3 is 16 amino acids long. Trimming pared 0 bases from V and 7 bases from J, leaving 16 bases between. Germline CDR1 reads SGHNT; CDR2 reads YYREEE (reference sequence). CDR3 residues: CASSLGWQGAGEKLFF. Written as DNA, the CDR3 is TGTGCCAGCAGCTTGGGTTGGCAGGGTGCCGGTGAAAAACTGTTTTTT.